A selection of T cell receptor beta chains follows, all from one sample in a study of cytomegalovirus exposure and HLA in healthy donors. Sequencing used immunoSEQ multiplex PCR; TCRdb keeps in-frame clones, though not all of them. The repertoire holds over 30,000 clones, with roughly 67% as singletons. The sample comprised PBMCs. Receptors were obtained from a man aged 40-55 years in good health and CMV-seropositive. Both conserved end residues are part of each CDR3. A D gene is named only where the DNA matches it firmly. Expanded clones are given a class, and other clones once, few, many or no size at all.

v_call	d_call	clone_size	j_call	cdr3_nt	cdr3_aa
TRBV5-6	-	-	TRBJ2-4	TGTGCCAGCAGCTTGAGAGGAGTAGCCAAAAACATTCAGTACTTC	CASSLRGVAKNIQYF
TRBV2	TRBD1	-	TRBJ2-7	TGTGCCAGCAGTGAACTTGCAGGGGGCAATTACGAGCAGTACTTC	CASSELAGGNYEQYF
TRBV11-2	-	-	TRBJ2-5	TGTGCCAGCAGCTTCTCTCTGGAGGAGACCCAGTACTTC	CASSFSLEETQYF
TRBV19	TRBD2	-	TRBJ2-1	TGTGCCAGTAGTCTTAGCGGGGGGGCCAGTGAGCAGTTCTTC	CASSLSGGASEQFF
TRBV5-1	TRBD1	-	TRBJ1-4	TGCGCCAGCAGCACGACAGGGACGGAAAAACTGTTTTTT	CASSTTGTEKLFF
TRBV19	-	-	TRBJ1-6	TGTGCCAGTAGTATAACCGGGGTACGCTCACCCCTCCACTTT	CASSITGVRSPLHF
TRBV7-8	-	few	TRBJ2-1	TGTGCCAGCATCCATAAAAAGGGGGCCTACAATGAGCAGTTCTTC	CASIHKKGAYNEQFF
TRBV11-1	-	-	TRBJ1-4	TGTGCCAGCAGCTCGGGAGTTGGGGTCGAAAAACTGTTTTTT	CASSSGVGVEKLFF
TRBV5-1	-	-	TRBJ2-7	TGCGCCAGCATCGGGGTAAGATCTATTAACTACGAGCAGTACTTC	CASIGVRSINYEQYF
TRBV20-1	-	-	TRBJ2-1	TGCGTTGCGCTAGGGGGCAATGAGCAGTTCTTC	CVALGGNEQFF
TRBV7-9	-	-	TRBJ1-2	TGTGCCAGCAGCTTAGCGTTTTTCGGCAGGCTCGGTGGCTACACCTTC	CASSLAFFGRLGGYTF
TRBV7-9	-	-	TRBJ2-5	TGTGCCAGCAGCTTAGCAACTACCCAAGAGACCCAGTACTTC	CASSLATTQETQYF